This T cell receptor (beta chain) was sequenced during a study of T-cell reconstitution after alpha-beta-depleted transplantation in children. Study outcomes and limitations: Several hundred expanded graft clones reportedly were the source of alpha-beta T cells about two months after transplant. Among T cells one year after transplant, newly produced cells accounted for most counts and diversity. Surviving recipient T cells and intrathymic progenitors accounted for some patients' high TCRbeta diversity at day 60.

Trimming stripped 4 bases from V and 5 bases from J, with 24 bases between. CDR3 size: 17 residues. Per germline, CDR1 LNHNV and CDR2 YYDKDF (reference sequence). The authors prepared the TCRbeta library with unique molecular identifiers. TCRdb re-called the PCR reads with MiXCR, one entry per CDR3 protein. This table holds around 60,000 distinct CDR3 sequences, approximately 43% found once. On this clonotype itself: The target antigen is unknown.

Material: PBMCs, mostly from graft donor cells, obtained 360 days after TCRalphabeta/CD19-depleted stem cell transplant. V gene TRBV15 combines with J gene TRBJ2-7, with a possible D match to TRBD1 (6 bases). This receptor was identified in a male patient aged 10 to 17 who had a stem cell transplant for acute lymphoblastic leukemia, so the T cells may come from the graft donor. The CDR3 spells CATSITGQLGLSDEQYF. CDR3 in DNA: TGTGCCACCAGCATTACCGGACAGCTTGGCCTATCCGACGAGCAGTACTTC.